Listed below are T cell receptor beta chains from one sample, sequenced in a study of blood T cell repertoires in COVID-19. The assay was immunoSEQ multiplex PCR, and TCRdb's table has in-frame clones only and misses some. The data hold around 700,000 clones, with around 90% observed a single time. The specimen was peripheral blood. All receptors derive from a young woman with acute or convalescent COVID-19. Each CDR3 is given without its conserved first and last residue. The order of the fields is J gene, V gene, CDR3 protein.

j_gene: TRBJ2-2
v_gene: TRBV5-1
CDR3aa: ASSLSTGGTGELF

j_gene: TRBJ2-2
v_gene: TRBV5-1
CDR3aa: ASSLSGENTGELF

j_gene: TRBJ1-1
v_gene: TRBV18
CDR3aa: ASSPRETGGARATEAF

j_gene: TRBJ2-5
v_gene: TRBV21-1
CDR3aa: ASSKAGRAGEQETQY

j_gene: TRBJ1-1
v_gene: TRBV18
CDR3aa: ASSWGQGENTEAF

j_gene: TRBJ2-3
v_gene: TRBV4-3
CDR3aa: ASSQDLAGVKDTQY

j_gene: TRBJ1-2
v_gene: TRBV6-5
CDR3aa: ASSYSGNRWGYT

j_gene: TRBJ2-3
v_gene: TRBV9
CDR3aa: ASSPSGGPSTDTQY

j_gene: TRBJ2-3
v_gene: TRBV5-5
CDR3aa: ASSLDITDTQY

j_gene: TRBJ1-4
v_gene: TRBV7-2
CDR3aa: ASSLEGQGWEKLF

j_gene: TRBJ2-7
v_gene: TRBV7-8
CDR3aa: ASCYTRAFCEQY

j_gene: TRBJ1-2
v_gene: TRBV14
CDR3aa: ASSLNWGGHGYT

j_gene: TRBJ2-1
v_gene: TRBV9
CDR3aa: ASSVGGGNPGGEQF

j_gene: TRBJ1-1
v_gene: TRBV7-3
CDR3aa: ASSSRTNTEAF

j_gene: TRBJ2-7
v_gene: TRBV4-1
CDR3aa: ASSQDTSGGASYEQY

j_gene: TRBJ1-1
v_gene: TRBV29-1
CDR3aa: SVEDRSRGPAF

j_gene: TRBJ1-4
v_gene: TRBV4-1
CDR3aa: ASSQGPGQNEKLF

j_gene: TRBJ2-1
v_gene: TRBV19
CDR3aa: ASRDYYNEQF

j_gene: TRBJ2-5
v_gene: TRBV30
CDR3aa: AWSLGGRETQY

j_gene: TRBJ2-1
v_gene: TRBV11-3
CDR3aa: ASSTQDRGYNEQF

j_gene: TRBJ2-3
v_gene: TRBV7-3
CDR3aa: ASSLTPTGTYTDTQY

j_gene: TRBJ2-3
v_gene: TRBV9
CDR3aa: ASSVVGSGGAQDTQY

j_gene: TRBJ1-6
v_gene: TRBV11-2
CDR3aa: ASSLGGTGRYSPLH

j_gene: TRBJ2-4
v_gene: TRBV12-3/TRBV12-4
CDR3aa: ASRSTGRAIQY

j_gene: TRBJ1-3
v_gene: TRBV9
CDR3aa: ASSVGRGKKNTIY

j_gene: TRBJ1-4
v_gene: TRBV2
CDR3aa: ATLGRLTGPTEYLEKLF

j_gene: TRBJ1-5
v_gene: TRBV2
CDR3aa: ASTGVGNQPQH

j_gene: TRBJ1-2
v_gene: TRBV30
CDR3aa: AWSGGVGYGYT

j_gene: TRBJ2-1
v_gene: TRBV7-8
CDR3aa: ASSLGLRGAGEQF

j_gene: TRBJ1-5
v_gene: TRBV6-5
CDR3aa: ASSKGVVDQPQH

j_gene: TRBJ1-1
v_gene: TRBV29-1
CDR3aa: SVPWRGEHTEAF

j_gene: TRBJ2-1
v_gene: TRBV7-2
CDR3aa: ASSFFRGPNEQF

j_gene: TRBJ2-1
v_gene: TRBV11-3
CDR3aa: ASSLVFSSEQF

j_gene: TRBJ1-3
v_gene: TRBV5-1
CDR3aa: DHRVPLGNTIY

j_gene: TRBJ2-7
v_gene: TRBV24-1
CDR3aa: ATSGAGQGTYEQY

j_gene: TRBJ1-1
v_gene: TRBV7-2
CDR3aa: ASSPGWGQAF

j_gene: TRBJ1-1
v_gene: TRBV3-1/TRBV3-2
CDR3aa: ASSQLTGNTEAF

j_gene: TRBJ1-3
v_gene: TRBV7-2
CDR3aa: ASSLGAGAVSGNTIY

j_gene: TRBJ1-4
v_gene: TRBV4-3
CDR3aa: ASSQDPNQGVGEKLF

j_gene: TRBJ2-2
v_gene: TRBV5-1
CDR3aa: ASSLGSGELF

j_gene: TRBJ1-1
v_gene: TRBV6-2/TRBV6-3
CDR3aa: ASSYSKRGAEAF

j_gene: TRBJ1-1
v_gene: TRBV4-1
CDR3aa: ASSLHGGTGKTEAF